The 28 T cell receptor beta chains below all came from one sample that was sequenced in a study of response to subunit inactivated influenza vaccine. TCRdb re-called the RT-PCR reads through MiXCR, storing one row per CDR3 protein. The repertoire holds roughly 290,000 distinct CDR3 sequences, with roughly a fifth as singletons. Specimen: PBMCs from blood, collected about 20 months after vaccination. These receptors were taken from a man aged 45 to 75 who received an inactivated influenza vaccine.

This clonotype was seen a few times. The chain carries TRBV5-1 and TRBJ2-1, with 10 bases matching TRBD2. The ends lost 4 bases at V and 5 bases at J; junction bases unmatched: 6. Looked up from germline, CDR1 is SGHRS and CDR2 is YFSETQ. This CDR3 has 15 amino acids. CDR3 region: CASSARTSGNNEQFF. The CDR3 DNA follows: TGCGCCAGCAGCGCGAGGACTAGCGGAAACAATGAGCAGTTCTTC.

This clonotype was seen only a few times. V is TRBV11-2 and J is TRBJ2-2, with 8 bases fitting TRBD1. CDR3 length: 15 residues. Germline loops: CDR1 SGHAT, CDR2 FQNNGV. Trimming removed 5 bases from V and 4 bases from J; junction bases left unmatched: 6. The CDR3, as DNA: TGTGCCAGCAGCAGGCTCAGGGGGCCCACCGGGGAGCTGTTTTTT. This gives the protein CASSRLRGPTGELFF. Combining the CDR3 with reference TRBV11-2 and TRBJ2-2 gives the whole variable domain EAGVAQSPRYKIIEKRQSVAFWCNPISGHATLYWYQQILGQGPKLLIQFQNNGVVDDSQLPKDRFSAERLKGVDSTLKIQPAKLEDSAVYLCASSRLRGPTGELFFGEGSRLTVL.

Worth noting for this clonotype: A read error is possible here, since a much larger clone lies one base away. The J gene is TRBJ1-1, the V gene TRBV3-1; unclear D gene. Germline values: CDR1 LGHDT, CDR2 YNNKEL (reference sequence). CDR3 size: 14 residues. CDR3 protein: CASSQTRMNSEAFF. Written as DNA, the CDR3 is TGTGCCAGCAGCCAGACAAGGATGAACTCTGAAGCTTTCTTT.

V is TRBV5-5 and J is TRBJ1-1; maybe TRBD1 (5 bases). Looked up from germline, CDR1 is SGHKS and CDR2 is YYEKEE (reference sequence). V was shortened by 0 bases and J by 0 bases, with 12 bases between the two germline ends. This CDR3 is 16 amino acids long. The CDR3 here is CASSLGAGTVNTEAFF. CDR3 nucleotides: TGTGCCAGCAGCTTGGGGGCAGGGACCGTGAACACTGAAGCTTTCTTT.

J is TRBJ1-4 and V is TRBV20-1, with D uncertain. This CDR3 region has 12 residues. Trimming took off 6 bases at V and 8 bases at J, with 13 bases between the two ends. Germline V gene sequence: CDR1 DFQATT, CDR2 SNEGSKA (reference sequence). This CDR3 reads CSAVGSVEKLFF. As DNA, the CDR3 is TGCAGTGCCGTGGGGTCGGTCGAAAAACTGTTTTTT.

The rearrangement links TRBV29-1 to TRBJ2-5, with D uncertain. Germline V gene sequence: CDR1 SQVTM, CDR2 ANQGSEA. Between the trimmed V and J ends, which lost 4 bases and 2 bases, there was a span of 8 bases. The CDR3 length is 12 residues. CDR3 bases: TGCAGCGTTGTGAGAGCTCAAGAGACCCAGTACTTC. Residues: CSVVRAQETQYF.

This clonotype was seen a handful of times. This sequence joins TRBV12-3 or TRBV12-4 and TRBJ1-1; no clear D gene. There are 15 residues in the CDR3. V shed 3 bases and J shed 0 bases, with 11 bases lying between them. Here the CDR3 DNA reads TGTGCCAGCAGTTTTGGTCGGAATATGAACACTGAAGCTTTCTTT. This encodes CASSFGRNMNTEAFF.

This clonotype has at least ten counts. The rearrangement joins TRBV10-2 to TRBJ1-1; D gene ambiguous. The germline gives CDR1 WSHSY, CDR2 SAAADI. Trimming left V 6 bases short and J 6 bases short, with 11 bases between. The CDR3 runs to 12 residues. CDR3 protein: CASRRADSEAFF. CDR3 DNA sequence: TGCGCCAGCAGAAGGGCCGATTCTGAAGCTTTCTTT.

At least ten counts were recorded for this clonotype. The CDR3 loop is CASSPEARGEAFF. DNA of the CDR3: TGTGCCAGCAGCCCGGAAGCCAGGGGTGAAGCTTTCTTT. The J gene is TRBJ1-1, the V gene TRBV3-1; D is perhaps TRBD1 (6 bases). The CDR3 runs to 13 residues. The V gene lost 4 bases and the J gene lost 7 bases, with 13 bases spanning the gap. Germline CDR1 reads LGHDT; CDR2 reads YNNKEL (reference sequence). Variable domain in full (rest from reference TRBV3-1 and TRBJ1-1): DTAVSQTPKYLVTQMGNDKSIKCEQNLGHDTMYWYKQDSKKFLKIMFSYNNKELIINETVPNRFSPKSPDKAHLNLHINSLELGDSAVYFCASSPEARGEAFFGQGTRLTVV.

The V call is TRBV11-2, the J call TRBJ1-1; D unresolved. Trimming removed 5 bases from V and 3 bases from J, with 25 bases in between. The V gene's germline CDR1 is SGHAT and CDR2 FQNNGV. This CDR3 is built from 18 residues. In nucleotides, the CDR3 is TGTGCCAGCAGCCCGTTCTCGGGATTCGGGCACGTCGACACTGAAGCTTTCTTT. It translates to CASSPFSGFGHVDTEAFF.

This clonotype was detected many times. The J gene is TRBJ1-4, the V gene TRBV20-1, with no clear D. Germline assignment: CDR1 DFQATT and CDR2 SNEGSKA (reference sequence). This CDR3 spans 13 amino acids. Trimming shortened V by 6 bases and J by 6 bases, and 14 bases separated the two germline ends. CDR3 coding DNA: TGCAGTGCGGGCGGACGGGGTCATGAAAAACTGTTTTTT. This translates into CSAGGRGHEKLFF.

This chain joins TRBV19 and TRBJ2-7; maybe TRBD1 (6 bases). Trimming left V 5 bases short and J 2 bases short, with 7 bases between. CDR3 length equals 12 residues. Germline V gene lookup returns CDR1 LNHDA and CDR2 SQIVND (reference sequence). This CDR3 is CASSAGAYEQYF. The CDR3 DNA sequence: TGTGCCAGTAGTGCAGGGGCCTACGAGCAGTACTTC.

The rearrangement joins TRBV24-1 to TRBJ2-7; 9 nucleotides line up with TRBD1. The CDR3 is 15 residues long. The germline gives CDR1 KGHDR, CDR2 SFDVKD. V was clipped by 3 bases and J by 5 bases; unmatched bases: 7. Here the CDR3 DNA reads TGTGCCACCAGTGATCGTACAGGGGGCTCGGACGAGCAGTACTTC. It translates to CATSDRTGGSDEQYF.

There are a few counts of this clonotype. The chain uses TRBV4-1 and TRBJ1-2; 7 nucleotides align to TRBD1. Looked up from germline, CDR1 is MGHRA and CDR2 is YSYEKL. V gave up 1 base and J gave up 4 bases; unmatched junction bases: 6. The CDR3 is 15 residues long. CDR3 in DNA: TGCGCCAGCAGCCAAGGGCACGGGACAGCCTATGGCTACACCTTC. Translation gives CASSQGHGTAYGYTF.

The chain joins TRBV4-2 to TRBJ2-5; 12 bases align to TRBD2. In germline, CDR1 is LGHNA, CDR2 YNFKEQ. Trimming took 0 bases from V and 5 from J; bases not matched to a gene: 4. The CDR3 is 16 amino acids. The DNA for the CDR3 is TGTGCCAGCAGCCAAGATCTAACTAGCGGGGGGGAGACCCAGTACTTC. Its translation: CASSQDLTSGGETQYF.

CDR3 amino acids: CASTLANEQYF. The CDR3 nucleotides read TGTGCCAGCACGCTTGCGAACGAGCAGTACTTC. The V call is TRBV28, the J call TRBJ2-7; D is undetermined. The V gene's germline CDR1 is MDHEN and CDR2 SYDVKM. The CDR3 has 11 amino acids. With 7 bases removed from V and 5 bases from J, the gap between germline ends came to 9 bases.

There are a few counts of this clonotype. The chain combines TRBV5-4 with TRBJ2-5, with 9 nucleotides matching TRBD1. The CDR3 has 14 amino acids. Germline V lookup: CDR1 SGHNT, CDR2 YYREEE (reference sequence). With 4 bases clipped from V and 2 bases from J, the junction kept 3 bases outside the gene matches. CDR3 bases: TGTGCCAGCAGCAGGGACAGGGCTCAAGAGACCCAGTACTTC. Protein sequence: CASSRDRAQETQYF.

The chain uses TRBV20-1 and TRBJ2-1, with D perhaps TRBD2 (5 bases). The germline V gene encodes CDR1 DFQATT and CDR2 SNEGSKA (reference sequence). V gave up 5 bases and J gave up 0 bases, with 11 bases separating them. The CDR3 is 14 residues long. The CDR3, as DNA: TGCAGTGCTCCGGACTTTAGCTCCTACAATGAGCAGTTCTTC. Amino acids: CSAPDFSSYNEQFF.

The chain couples TRBV19 to TRBJ1-2, with 12 bases that match TRBD1. V dropped 5 bases and J dropped 7; count of bases not matched to a gene: 11. The CDR3 extends over 16 amino acids. Germline CDR1 is LNHDA and CDR2 is SQIVND (reference sequence). The CDR3: CASSPPGTGGVRGYTF. Here the CDR3 DNA reads TGTGCCAGTAGTCCGCCCGGGACAGGGGGCGTTCGTGGCTACACCTTC.

This clonotype was picked up many times. This chain connects TRBV7-2 to TRBJ2-7; 8 bases fit TRBD1. Germline V gene data show CDR1 as SGHTA and CDR2 as FQGNSA. This CDR3 region has 16 residues. V shed 5 bases and J 1 base; nucleotides not matched to a gene: 10. The CDR3: CASSPWTGPSSYEQYF. In DNA, the CDR3 is TGTGCCAGCAGCCCTTGGACAGGGCCGTCATCCTACGAGCAGTACTTC.

The J gene is TRBJ1-4, the V gene TRBV6-1; the D is unclear. V lost 5 bases to trimming and J lost 8 bases, with 15 bases between them. CDR1 and CDR2 from the germline V gene are MNHNS and SASEGT. This CDR3 has 14 amino acids. The CDR3 loop reads CASSKKQRGEKLFF. CDR3 sequence (DNA): TGTGCCAGCAGTAAAAAACAACGCGGGGAAAAACTGTTTTTT.

This clonotype has only a few counts. The rearrangement uses TRBV24-1 and TRBJ2-1; 15 positions match TRBD2. The CDR3 sequence is 15 residues long. Germline loops: CDR1 KGHDR, CDR2 SFDVKD. Trimming took 0 bases from V and 10 from J; bases not matched to a gene: 0. CDR3 bases: TGTGCCACCAGTGATTTGGGACTAGCGGGGGGGGAGCAGTTCTTC. Protein: CATSDLGLAGGEQFF.

V is TRBV4-3 and J is TRBJ2-2; D perhaps matches TRBD1 (5 bases). The CDR3 is 15 amino acids. Trimming pared 1 base from V and 5 bases from J, leaving 11 bases between. Germline CDR1 LGHNA, CDR2 YSLEER. The CDR3 DNA reads TGCGCCAGCAGCCAAGTAAAGGGGATGACCGGGGAGCTGTTTTTT. This codes for CASSQVKGMTGELFF.

The chain carries TRBV6-2 or TRBV6-3 and TRBJ2-3, with TRBD2 matching 9 bases. Germline CDR1 reads MNHEY; CDR2 reads SVGEGT. The ends lost 5 bases at V and 5 bases at J; junction bases unmatched: 5. The CDR3 length is 14 residues. The DNA of the CDR3 is TGTGCCAGCAGTCGCGGGGGGGCGGAAGATACGCAGTATTTT. Translating gives CASSRGGAEDTQYF.

This chain links TRBV4-1 with TRBJ1-2; maybe TRBD1 (5 bases). Germline-derived CDR1 and CDR2 are MGHRA and YSYEKL. Trimming stripped 0 bases from V and 4 bases from J, with 15 bases between. This CDR3 spans 16 amino acids. This chain's CDR3 is CASSQDRRRGVYGYTF. The CDR3 DNA is TGCGCCAGCAGCCAAGATCGCCGGCGGGGCGTCTATGGCTACACCTTC.

This clonotype was detected many times. This chain connects TRBV5-1 to TRBJ1-1; D gene uncertain. Germline V gene data show CDR1 as SGHRS and CDR2 as YFSETQ. There are 14 residues in the CDR3. The V gene lost 0 bases and the J gene lost 8 bases, with 14 bases spanning the gap. Written as DNA, the CDR3 is TGCGCCAGCAGCTTGGATGTAACCCCCGCGGAAGCTTTCTTT. The encoded protein is CASSLDVTPAEAFF.

The chain employs TRBV4-2 and TRBJ2-4, with D tentatively TRBD2 (6 bases). The V gene's germline CDR1 is LGHNA and CDR2 YNFKEQ. V was cut by 0 bases and J by 1 base, with 7 bases left in between. This CDR3 has 15 amino acids. This CDR3 reads CASSQEAGAKNIQYF. The CDR3 nucleotides read TGTGCCAGCAGCCAAGAGGCGGGGGCCAAAAACATTCAGTACTTC.

The rearrangement uses TRBV20-1 and TRBJ2-7; perhaps TRBD1 as D (6 bases). In germline, CDR1 is DFQATT, CDR2 SNEGSKA (reference sequence). This CDR3 contains 13 residues. Between the trimmed V and J ends, which lost 2 bases and 2 bases, there was a span of 10 bases. The DNA for the CDR3 is TGCAGTGCTAGAAAGGGGACAACCTACGAGCAGTACTTC. This sequence encodes CSARKGTTYEQYF.